The source of this T cell receptor beta chain is a study of vaccination and CD4 T cells after COVID-19. Across the study: Nasal swab PCR detected SARS-CoV-2 in convalescent patients, who comprised some 10 mild cases and one severe case. Study results and limitations: The rise in median SARS-CoV-2-reactive clonotypes, from around 19 to 38, was not significant. Convalescent patients had a median 86.3% of reactive clones appearing only post-vaccination.

As for time point: late sampling 161 to 241 days after vaccination in a few convalescent patients. TCRdb analysed the PCR reads with MiXCR anew, one entry per CDR3 protein. This table holds 30,000 to 40,000 distinct CDR3 sequences, around 39% found once. The CDR3 is 14 residues long. Trimming removed 4 bases from V and 4 bases from J; junction bases left unmatched: 3. Germline V CDR1 and CDR2: MNHEY, SMNVEV (reference sequence). Concerning this clonotype itself: What it binds is not known.

This material consisted of CD4+ T cells from blood, taken about 7 months after SARS-CoV-2 vaccination. The chain joins TRBV27 to TRBJ1-5, with 8 nucleotides matching TRBD1. This receptor was identified in a human donor who had recovered from COVID-19. DNA for the CDR3: TGTGCCAGCAGTTCGACAGGGGAAAATCAGCCCCAGCATTTT. Amino acid sequence: CASSSTGENQPQHF.